Listed below are T cell receptor beta chains from one sample, sequenced in a study of T cell responses to AZD1222 COVID-19 vaccine. Sequencing was performed with immunoSEQ multiplex PCR; in TCRdb, only in-frame clones are kept and a portion is missing. The sample shows about 50,000 clones, 70% to 80% of them seen only once. Specimen: peripheral blood, collected on day 0 of AZD1222 vaccination. The source is an adult in good health. Each CDR3 is given with its conserved first and last residue. The order of the fields is V gene, J gene, D gene, clone size, CDR3 DNA, CDR3 protein. The D gene is left open where the match is weak. A clone size is listed for some rows: how often the clone was seen (once, few, many), or a class if it is expanded.

>TRBV11-2|TRBJ2-5|TRBD2|once
TGTGCCAGCAGCTTAGCGCGGGGGGGAAGGGAGACCCAGTACTTC
CASSLARGGRETQYF
>TRBV2|TRBJ2-7|.|.
TGTGCCAGCAGGGCGGACCCCTACGAGCAGTACTTC
CASRADPYEQYF
>TRBV7-8|TRBJ2-3|.|.
TGTGCCAGCCAAACAGGGATAGCGGGCACAGATACGCAGTATTTT
CASQTGIAGTDTQYF
>TRBV29-1|TRBJ1-2|.|.
TGCAGCGCCGAGACCGGGACAAGCTATGGCTACACCTTC
CSAETGTSYGYTF
>TRBV2|TRBJ2-5|TRBD2|.
TGTGCCAGCGGGCGACTAGCGGAACAAGAGACCCAGTACTTC
CASGRLAEQETQYF
>TRBV7-8|TRBJ2-1|.|.
TGTGCCAGCAGTCGGGACATCCGGATTCGATACAATGAGCAGTTCTTC
CASSRDIRIRYNEQFF
>TRBV9|TRBJ1-1|TRBD1|few
TGTGCCAGCAGCGCCCGACAGGGGTTAACCACTGAAGCTTTCTTT
CASSARQGLTTEAFF
>TRBV5-8|TRBJ1-6|.|.
TGTGCCAGCAGCTCCGCAGAACCTAATTCACCCCTCCACTTT
CASSSAEPNSPLHF
>TRBV19|TRBJ1-5|.|.
TGTGCCAGTAGGGGGCTAGGGACTAGCAATCAGCCCCAGCATTTT
CASRGLGTSNQPQHF
>TRBV10-3|TRBJ2-3|.|.
TGTGCCATCACTAAGGACTTGCCGGGGGATACGCAGTATTTT
CAITKDLPGDTQYF
>TRBV9|TRBJ1-2|.|.
TGTGCCAGCAGCCAGGGAATTAGTGGCTACACCTTC
CASSQGISGYTF
>TRBV28|TRBJ1-5|.|.
TGTGCCAGCACCCAGGCTACTTCAGGTGCGCCCCAGCATTTT
CASTQATSGAPQHF
>TRBV5-1|TRBJ1-2|TRBD1|.
TGCGCCAGCAGCTTGGTGGTTAGGACAGGCGCCGAGGACACCTTC
CASSLVVRTGAEDTF
>TRBV7-2|TRBJ1-3|.|.
TGTGCCAGCAGCTTCGAAGCGGGTTTCTCTGGAAACACCATATATTTT
CASSFEAGFSGNTIYF
>TRBV19|TRBJ2-3|.|.
TGTGCCAGTAGTATCAGGGTTGGCACAGATACGCAGTATTTT
CASSIRVGTDTQYF
>TRBV30|TRBJ1-1|.|once
TGTGCCTGGAGAGGGCAGGGCCCGGGAGGGGCTGAAGCTTTCTTT
CAWRGQGPGGAEAFF
>TRBV18|TRBJ2-7|.|.
TGTGCCAGCTCACCTCCCGGATACGAGCAGTACTTC
CASSPPGYEQYF
>TRBV6-5|TRBJ1-1|.|.
TGTGCCAGCAGTTACTCAAGGACAGCCAACACTGAAGCTTTCTTT
CASSYSRTANTEAFF
>TRBV5-1|TRBJ1-4|.|.
TGCGCCAGCAGCTTGGTTGGGGCAGGAGATGAAAAACTGTTTTTT
CASSLVGAGDEKLFF
>TRBV7-2|TRBJ2-5|.|once
TGTGCCAGCAGCACAATACCGGTGGCACAGACCCAGTACTTC
CASSTIPVAQTQYF
>TRBV6-5|TRBJ1-5|.|.
TGTGCCAGCACGACTAGGGCAGGGTTACGGCAGCCCCAGCATTTT
CASTTRAGLRQPQHF
>TRBV5-1|TRBJ1-4|.|.
TGCGCCAGCAGAGGACTAACTAATGAAAAACTGTTTTTT
CASRGLTNEKLFF
>TRBV28|TRBJ1-2|.|.
TGTGCCAGCAGTTTAAGTAGCAGGGAGGGTGGCTACACCTTC
CASSLSSREGGYTF
>TRBV7-8|TRBJ2-7|.|.
TGTGCCAGCAGCTTAAGTGTAGCTCGGGACGAGCAGTACTTC
CASSLSVARDEQYF
>TRBV11-2|TRBJ2-1|TRBD2|.
TGTGCCAGCAGCTTAGTGTCTAGCGGGAACAATGAGCAGTTCTTC
CASSLVSSGNNEQFF
>TRBV19|TRBJ1-6|.|once
TGTGCCAGTAAGGGGCCTGAGACCTCACCCCTCCACTTT
CASKGPETSPLHF
>TRBV15|TRBJ2-2|.|.
TGTGCCACCAGCAGAGTAAACGGGGAGCTGTTTTTT
CATSRVNGELFF
>TRBV9|TRBJ1-4|.|.
TGTGCCAGCAGCTACCGTGCAACTAATGAAAAACTGTTTTTT
CASSYRATNEKLFF
>TRBV28|TRBJ1-2|.|.
TGTGCCAGCAGCCAACCCGGGCGCTATGGCTACACCTTC
CASSQPGRYGYTF
>TRBV7-9|TRBJ1-3|TRBD1|few
TGTGCCAGCAGGACCGGGACAGTCACCCCCCTCTCTGGAAACACCATATATTTT
CASRTGTVTPLSGNTIYF
>TRBV19|TRBJ1-1|.|.
TGTGCCAGTAGTAGAACCGTTCAGGCGATCACTGAAGCTTTCTTT
CASSRTVQAITEAFF
>TRBV5-1|TRBJ1-2|.|once
TGCGCCAGCAGCTTGGCCCAGGTAGAGAATGGCTACACCTTC
CASSLAQVENGYTF
>TRBV18|TRBJ2-7|TRBD1|.
TGTGCCAGCTCACCTGGGACAGGGGCCTACGAGCAGTACTTC
CASSPGTGAYEQYF
>TRBV12-5|TRBJ2-7|TRBD2|few
TGTGCTAGTGTTCGGGACTGGGGAGGGGAGCAGTACTTC
CASVRDWGGEQYF
>TRBV11-3|TRBJ2-3|.|once
TGTGCCAGCAGCTTATCAGGGCTGGATACGCAGTATTTT
CASSLSGLDTQYF
>TRBV27|TRBJ1-1|TRBD1|medium-sized
TGTGCCAGCTGGGACAGGGGCACTGAAGCTTTCTTT
CASWDRGTEAFF
>TRBV7-2|TRBJ1-3|.|.
TGTGCCAGCAGCTTAGGCCCCCCGAGAAGCAACACCATATATTTT
CASSLGPPRSNTIYF